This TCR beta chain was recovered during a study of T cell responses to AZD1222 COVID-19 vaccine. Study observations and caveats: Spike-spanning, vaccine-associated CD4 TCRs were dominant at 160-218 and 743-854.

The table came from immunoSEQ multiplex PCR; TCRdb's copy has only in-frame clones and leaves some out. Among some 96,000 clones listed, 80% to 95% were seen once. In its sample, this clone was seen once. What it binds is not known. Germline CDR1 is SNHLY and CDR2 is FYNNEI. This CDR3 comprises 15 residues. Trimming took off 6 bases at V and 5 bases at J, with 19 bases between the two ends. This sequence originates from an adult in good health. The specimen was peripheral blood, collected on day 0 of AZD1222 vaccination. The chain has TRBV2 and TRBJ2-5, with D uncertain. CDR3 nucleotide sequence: TGTGCCAGCAGCAATAAATTAGACATTTGGGAGACCCAGTACTTC. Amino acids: CASSNKLDIWETQYF.